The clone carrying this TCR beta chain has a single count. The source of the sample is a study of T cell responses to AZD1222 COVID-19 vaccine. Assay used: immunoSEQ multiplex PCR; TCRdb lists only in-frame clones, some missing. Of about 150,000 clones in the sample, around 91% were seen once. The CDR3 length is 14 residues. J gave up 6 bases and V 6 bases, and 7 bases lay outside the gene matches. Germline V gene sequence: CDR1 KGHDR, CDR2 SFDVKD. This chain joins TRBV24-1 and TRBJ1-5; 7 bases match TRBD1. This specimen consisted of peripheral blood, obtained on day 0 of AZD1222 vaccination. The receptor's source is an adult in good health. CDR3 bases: TGTGCCACCAGTCAGGCCAGGGGGGGTCAGCCCCAGCATTTT. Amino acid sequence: CATSQARGGQPQHF.